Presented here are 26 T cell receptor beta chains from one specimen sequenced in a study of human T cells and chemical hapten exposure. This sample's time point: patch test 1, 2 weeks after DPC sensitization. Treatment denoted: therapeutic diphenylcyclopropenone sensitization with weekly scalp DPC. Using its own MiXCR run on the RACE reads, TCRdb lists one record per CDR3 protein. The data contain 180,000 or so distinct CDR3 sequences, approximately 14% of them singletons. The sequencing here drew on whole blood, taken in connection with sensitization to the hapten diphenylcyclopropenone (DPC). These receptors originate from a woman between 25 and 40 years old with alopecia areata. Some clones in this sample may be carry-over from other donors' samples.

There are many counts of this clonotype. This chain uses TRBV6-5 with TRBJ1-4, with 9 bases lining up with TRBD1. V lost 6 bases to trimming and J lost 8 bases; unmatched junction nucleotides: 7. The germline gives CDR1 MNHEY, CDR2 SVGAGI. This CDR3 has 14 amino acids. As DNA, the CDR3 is TGTGCCAGCAGAAGGGACAGGGAGGGGGAAAAACTGTTTTTT. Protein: CASRRDREGEKLFF.

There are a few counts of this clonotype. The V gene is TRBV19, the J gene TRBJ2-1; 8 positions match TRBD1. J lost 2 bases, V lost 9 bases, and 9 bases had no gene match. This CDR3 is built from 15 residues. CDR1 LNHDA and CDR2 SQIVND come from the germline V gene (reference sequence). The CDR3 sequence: CASARQGIPYNEQFF. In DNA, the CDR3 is TGTGCCAGCGCCAGACAGGGGATCCCCTACAATGAGCAGTTCTTC.

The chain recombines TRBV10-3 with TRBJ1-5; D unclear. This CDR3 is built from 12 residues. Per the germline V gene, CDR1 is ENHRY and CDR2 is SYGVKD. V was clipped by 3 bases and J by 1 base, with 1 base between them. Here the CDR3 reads CAISDSNQPQHF. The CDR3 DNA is TGTGCCATCAGTGACAGCAATCAGCCCCAGCATTTT.

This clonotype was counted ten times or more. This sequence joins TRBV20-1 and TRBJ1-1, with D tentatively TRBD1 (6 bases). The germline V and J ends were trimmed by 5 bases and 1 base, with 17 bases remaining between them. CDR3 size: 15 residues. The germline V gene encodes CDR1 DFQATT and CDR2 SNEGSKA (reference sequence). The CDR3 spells CSAQSAGTQNTEAFF. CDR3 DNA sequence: TGCAGTGCTCAAAGCGCCGGGACACAGAACACTGAAGCTTTCTTT.

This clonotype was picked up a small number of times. The CDR3 here is CASSSPSGDNSPLHF. For the CDR3, the DNA is TGTGCCAGCAGTTCACCATCCGGGGATAATTCACCCCTCCACTTT. This chain joins TRBV11-2 and TRBJ1-6, with no clear D. Germline V gives CDR1 SGHAT, CDR2 FQNNGV. The V end was cut by 6 bases, the J end by 5 bases, with 14 bases between. This CDR3 contains 15 residues. Supplemented by reference TRBV11-2 and TRBJ1-6, the full variable domain reads EAGVAQSPRYKIIEKRQSVAFWCNPISGHATLYWYQQILGQGPKLLIQFQNNGVVDDSQLPKDRFSAERLKGVDSTLKIQPAKLEDSAVYLCASSSPSGDNSPLHFGNGTRLTVT.

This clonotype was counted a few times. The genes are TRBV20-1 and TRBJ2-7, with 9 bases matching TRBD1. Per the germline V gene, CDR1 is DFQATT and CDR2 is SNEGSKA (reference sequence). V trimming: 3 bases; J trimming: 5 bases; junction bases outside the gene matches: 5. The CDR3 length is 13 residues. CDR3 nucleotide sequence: TGCAGTGCTAGGGGACAGGGTGCTGACGAGCAGTACTTC. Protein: CSARGQGADEQYF.

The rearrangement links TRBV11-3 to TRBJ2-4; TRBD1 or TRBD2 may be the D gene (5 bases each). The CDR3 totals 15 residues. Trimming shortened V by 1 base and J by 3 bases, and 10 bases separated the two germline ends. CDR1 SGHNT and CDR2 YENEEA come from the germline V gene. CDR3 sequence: CASSLGDLDKNIQYF. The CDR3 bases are TGTGCCAGCAGCTTAGGGGACCTAGACAAAAACATTCAGTACTTC.

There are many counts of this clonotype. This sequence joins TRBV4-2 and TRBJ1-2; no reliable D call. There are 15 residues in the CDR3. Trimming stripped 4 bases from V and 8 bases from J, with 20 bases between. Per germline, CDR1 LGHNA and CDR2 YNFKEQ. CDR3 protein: CASSRTEEGSRGYTF. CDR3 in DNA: TGTGCCAGCAGCCGGACTGAGGAGGGAAGTCGCGGCTACACCTTC.

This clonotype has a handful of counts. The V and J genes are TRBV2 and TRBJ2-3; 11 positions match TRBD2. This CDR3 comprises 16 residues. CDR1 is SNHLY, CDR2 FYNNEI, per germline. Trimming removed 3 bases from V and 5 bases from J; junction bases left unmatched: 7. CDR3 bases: TGTGCCAGCAGTGAGACTAGCGGGGTGCGGGGAGATACGCAGTATTTT. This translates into CASSETSGVRGDTQYF.

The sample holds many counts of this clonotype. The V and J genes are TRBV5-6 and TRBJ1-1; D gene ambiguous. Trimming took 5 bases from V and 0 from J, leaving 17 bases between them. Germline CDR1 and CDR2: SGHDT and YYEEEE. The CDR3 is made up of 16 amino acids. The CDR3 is CASRPSGRPMNTEAFF. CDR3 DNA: TGTGCCAGCAGACCTTCCGGACGGCCCATGAACACTGAAGCTTTCTTT. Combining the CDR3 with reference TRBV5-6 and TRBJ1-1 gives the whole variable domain DAGVTQSPTHLIKTRGQQVTLRCSPKSGHDTVSWYQQALGQGPQFIFQYYEEEERQRGNFPDRFSGHQFPNYSSELNVNALLLGDSALYLCASRPSGRPMNTEAFFGQGTRLTVV.

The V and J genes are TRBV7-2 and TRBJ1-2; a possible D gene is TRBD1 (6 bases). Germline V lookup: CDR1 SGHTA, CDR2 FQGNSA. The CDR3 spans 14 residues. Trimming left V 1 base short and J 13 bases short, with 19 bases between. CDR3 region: CASSLGREGTPITF. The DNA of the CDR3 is TGTGCCAGCAGCTTAGGTCGGGAAGGGACACCTATCACCTTC.

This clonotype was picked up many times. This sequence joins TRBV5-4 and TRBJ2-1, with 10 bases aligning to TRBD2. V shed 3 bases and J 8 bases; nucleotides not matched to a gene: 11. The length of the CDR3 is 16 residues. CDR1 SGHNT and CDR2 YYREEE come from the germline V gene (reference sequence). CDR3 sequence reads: CASSSPASGRVYEQFF. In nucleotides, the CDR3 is TGTGCCAGCAGCTCCCCGGCCAGCGGGAGGGTCTATGAGCAGTTCTTC.

The CDR3 nucleotides read TGTGCCAGCAGTTACGCGGGACAGGGCTATGGCTACACCTTC. Amino acid sequence: CASSYAGQGYGYTF. J is TRBJ1-2 and V is TRBV6-2 or TRBV6-3; 9 bases map to TRBD1. The CDR3 totals 14 residues. The V gene end was trimmed by 2 bases and the J gene end by 4 bases; junction bases not matched to a gene: 2. Germline-derived CDR1 and CDR2 are MNHEY and SVGEGT.

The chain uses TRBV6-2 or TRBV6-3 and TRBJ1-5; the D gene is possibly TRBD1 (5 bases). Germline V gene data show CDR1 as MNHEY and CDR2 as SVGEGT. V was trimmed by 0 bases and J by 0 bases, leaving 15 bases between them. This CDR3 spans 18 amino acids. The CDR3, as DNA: TGTGCCAGCAGTTACTCGAGGGGTGAGGGATATAGCAATCAGCCCCAGCATTTT. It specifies CASSYSRGEGYSNQPQHF.

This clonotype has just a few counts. CDR3 coding DNA: TGCAGCGTTACTCAGATCCAGGGGAGGACAGATACGCAGTATTTT. Residues: CSVTQIQGRTDTQYF. The chain has TRBV29-1 and TRBJ2-3, with D possibly being TRBD1 or TRBD2 (6 bases each). The germline gives CDR1 SQVTM, CDR2 ANQGSEA. The CDR3 sequence is 15 residues long. V was trimmed by 5 bases and J by 3 bases, leaving 18 bases between them.

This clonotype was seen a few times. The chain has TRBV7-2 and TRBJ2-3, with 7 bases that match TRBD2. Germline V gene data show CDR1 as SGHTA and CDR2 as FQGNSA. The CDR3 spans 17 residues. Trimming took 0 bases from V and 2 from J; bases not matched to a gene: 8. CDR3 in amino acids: CASSLASASGFTDTQYF. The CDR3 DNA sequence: TGTGCCAGCAGCTTAGCGTCGGCTAGCGGATTCACAGATACGCAGTATTTT.

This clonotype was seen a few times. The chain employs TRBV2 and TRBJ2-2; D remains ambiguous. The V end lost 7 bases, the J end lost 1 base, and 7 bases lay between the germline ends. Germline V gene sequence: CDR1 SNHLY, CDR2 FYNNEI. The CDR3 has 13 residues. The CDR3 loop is CASNMLNTGELFF. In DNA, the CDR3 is TGTGCCAGCAACATGCTGAACACCGGGGAGCTGTTTTTT.

The CDR3 is CASSSFGDQPQHF. CDR3 in DNA: TGTGCCAGCAGCTCTTTCGGGGATCAGCCCCAGCATTTT. The gene calls are TRBV12-3 or TRBV12-4 and TRBJ1-5; D gene uncertain. Trimming stripped 6 bases from V and 5 bases from J, with 11 bases between. This CDR3 comprises 13 residues.

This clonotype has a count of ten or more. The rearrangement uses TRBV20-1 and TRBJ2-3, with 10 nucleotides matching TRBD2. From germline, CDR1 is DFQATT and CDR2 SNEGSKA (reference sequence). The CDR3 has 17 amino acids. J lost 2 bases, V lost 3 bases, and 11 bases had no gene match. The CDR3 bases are TGCAGTGCTAGCCCTCCTAGCGGGAGTTCATACACAGATACGCAGTATTTT. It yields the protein CSASPPSGSSYTDTQYF.

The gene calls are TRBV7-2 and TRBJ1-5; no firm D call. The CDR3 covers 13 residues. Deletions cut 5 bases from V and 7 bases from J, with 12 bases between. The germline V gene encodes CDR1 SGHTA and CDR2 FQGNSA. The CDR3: CASSPDPRQPQHF. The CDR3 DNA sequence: TGTGCCAGCAGCCCGGACCCGAGGCAGCCCCAGCATTTT.

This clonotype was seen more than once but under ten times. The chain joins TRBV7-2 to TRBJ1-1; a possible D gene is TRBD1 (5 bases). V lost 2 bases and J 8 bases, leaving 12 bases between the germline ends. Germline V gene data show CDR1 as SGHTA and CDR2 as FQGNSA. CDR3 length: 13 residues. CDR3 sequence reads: CASSLSYRQEAFF. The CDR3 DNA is TGTGCCAGCAGCTTATCTTACCGACAGGAAGCTTTCTTT.

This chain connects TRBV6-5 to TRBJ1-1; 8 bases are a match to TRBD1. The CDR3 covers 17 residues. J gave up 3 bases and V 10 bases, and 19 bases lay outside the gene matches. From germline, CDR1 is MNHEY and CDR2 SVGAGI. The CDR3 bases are TGTGCCAACAGGAGTCTTCGGACAGGGTATCGTTACACTGAAGCTTTCTTT. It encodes CANRSLRTGYRYTEAFF.

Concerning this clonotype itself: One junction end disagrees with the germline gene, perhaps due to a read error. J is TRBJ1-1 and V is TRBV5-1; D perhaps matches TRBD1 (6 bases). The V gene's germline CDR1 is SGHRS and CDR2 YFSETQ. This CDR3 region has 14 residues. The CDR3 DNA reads TGCGCCAGCAGCTTGGTTTGGGGGCTGGGTGAAGCTTACTTT. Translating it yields CASSLVWGLGEAYF.

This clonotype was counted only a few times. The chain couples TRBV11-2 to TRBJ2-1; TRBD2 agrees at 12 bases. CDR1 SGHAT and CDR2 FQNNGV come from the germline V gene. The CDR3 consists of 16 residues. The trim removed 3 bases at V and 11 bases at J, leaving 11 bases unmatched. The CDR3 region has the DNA TGTGCCAGCAGCTTGACATTGGCTAGCGGGGGGGAAAAGCAGTTCTTC. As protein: CASSLTLASGGEKQFF.

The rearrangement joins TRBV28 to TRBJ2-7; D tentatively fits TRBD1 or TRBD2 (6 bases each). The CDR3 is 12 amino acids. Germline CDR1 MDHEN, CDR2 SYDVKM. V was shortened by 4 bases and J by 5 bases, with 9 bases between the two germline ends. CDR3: CASSSGADEQYF. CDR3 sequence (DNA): TGTGCCAGCAGTTCGGGGGCAGACGAGCAGTACTTC.

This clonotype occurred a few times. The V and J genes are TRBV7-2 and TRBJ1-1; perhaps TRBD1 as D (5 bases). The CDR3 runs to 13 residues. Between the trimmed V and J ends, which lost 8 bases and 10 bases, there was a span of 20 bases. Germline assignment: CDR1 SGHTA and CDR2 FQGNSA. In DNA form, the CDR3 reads TGTGCCAGCGGACTTGAGGGGCGAATAAGAGCTTTCTTT. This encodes CASGLEGRIRAFF.